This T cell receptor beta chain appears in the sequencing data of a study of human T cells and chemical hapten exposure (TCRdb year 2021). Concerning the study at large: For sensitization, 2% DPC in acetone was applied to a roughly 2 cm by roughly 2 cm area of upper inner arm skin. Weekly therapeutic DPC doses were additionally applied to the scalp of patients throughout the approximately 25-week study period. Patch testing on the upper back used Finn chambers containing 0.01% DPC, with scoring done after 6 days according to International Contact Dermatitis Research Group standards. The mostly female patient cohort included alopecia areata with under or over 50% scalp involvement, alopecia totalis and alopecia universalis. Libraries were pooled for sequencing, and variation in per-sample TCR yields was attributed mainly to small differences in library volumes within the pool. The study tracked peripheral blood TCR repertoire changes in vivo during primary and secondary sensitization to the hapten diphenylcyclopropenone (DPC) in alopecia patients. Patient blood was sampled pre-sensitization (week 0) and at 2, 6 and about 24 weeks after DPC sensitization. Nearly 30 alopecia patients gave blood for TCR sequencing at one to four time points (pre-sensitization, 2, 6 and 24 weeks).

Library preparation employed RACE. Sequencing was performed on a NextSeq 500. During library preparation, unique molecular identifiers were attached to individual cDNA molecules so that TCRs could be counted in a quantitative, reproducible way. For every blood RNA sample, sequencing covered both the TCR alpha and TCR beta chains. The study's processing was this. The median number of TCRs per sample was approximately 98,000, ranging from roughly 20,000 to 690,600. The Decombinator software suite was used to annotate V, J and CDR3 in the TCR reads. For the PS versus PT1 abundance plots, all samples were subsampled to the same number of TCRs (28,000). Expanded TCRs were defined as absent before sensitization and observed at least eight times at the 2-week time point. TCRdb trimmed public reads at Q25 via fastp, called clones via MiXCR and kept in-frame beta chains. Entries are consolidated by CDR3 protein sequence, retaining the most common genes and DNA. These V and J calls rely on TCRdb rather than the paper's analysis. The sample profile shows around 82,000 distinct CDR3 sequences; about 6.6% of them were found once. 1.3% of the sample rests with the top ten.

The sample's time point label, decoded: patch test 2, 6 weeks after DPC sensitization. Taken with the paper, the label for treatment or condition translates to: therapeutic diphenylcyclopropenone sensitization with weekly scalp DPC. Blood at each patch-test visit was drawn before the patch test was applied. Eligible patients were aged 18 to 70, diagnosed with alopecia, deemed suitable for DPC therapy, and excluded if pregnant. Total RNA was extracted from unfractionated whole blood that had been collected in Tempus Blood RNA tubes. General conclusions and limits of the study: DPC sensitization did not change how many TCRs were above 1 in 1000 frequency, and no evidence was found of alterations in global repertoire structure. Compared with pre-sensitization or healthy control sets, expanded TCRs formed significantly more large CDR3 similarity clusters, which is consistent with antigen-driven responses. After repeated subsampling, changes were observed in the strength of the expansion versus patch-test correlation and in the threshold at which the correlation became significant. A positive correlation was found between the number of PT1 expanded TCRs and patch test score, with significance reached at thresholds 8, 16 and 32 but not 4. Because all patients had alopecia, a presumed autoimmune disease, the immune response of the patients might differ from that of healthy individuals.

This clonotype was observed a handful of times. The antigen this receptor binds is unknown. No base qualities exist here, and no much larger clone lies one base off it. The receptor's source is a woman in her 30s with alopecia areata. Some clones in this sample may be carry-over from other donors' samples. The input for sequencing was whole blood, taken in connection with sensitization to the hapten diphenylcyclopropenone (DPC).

The CDR3 reads CASSFRMDAQGYEQYF. The DNA sequence is TGTGCCAGCAGCTTTAGAATGGATGCCCAGGGATACGAGCAGTACTTC. The chain is assembled from TRBV11-2 and TRBJ2-7, and possibly TRBD1, on 5 matching bases. V is reduced by 3 bases and J by 4 bases, leaving a spacing of 19 bases between them. Reading the germline V gene gives CDR1 SGHAT and CDR2 FQNNGV. Reading from cysteine to phenylalanine, the CDR3 counts 16 amino acids. Just CDR3 DNA is preserved here, 48 bases in frame from base 1.